This T cell receptor (beta chain) appears in the sequencing data of a study of T cell repertoires in cytomegalovirus infection. Study-wide findings and caveats: Carriage of CMV together with the relevant HLA was identifiable through cumulative public TCR beta family frequency.

CDR1 and CDR2 from the germline V gene are SGHTA and FQGNSA. The CDR3 is 17 residues long. Trimming left V 0 bases short and J 6 bases short, with 20 bases between. TCRdb reprocessed the reads via MiXCR and lists one record per CDR3 protein. The data contain about 890,000 distinct CDR3 sequences, 25% to 40% of them singletons. On this clonotype: Its specificity is not known. Given a much more abundant clone one base away, this may be a read error.

V usage is TRBV7-2 and J usage is TRBJ2-5, with TRBD2 as a possible D gene (6 bases). The clonotype comes from a human donor in good health (CMV status not recorded). Some clones in this sample may be carry-over from other donors' samples. The source material was cultured CD8+ T cells from PBMCs, sampled from culture after CMV antigen stimulation. The CDR3 spells CASSLAAEGRRLKTQYF. CDR3 nucleotide sequence: TGTGCCAGCAGCTTAGCGGCGGAGGGGCGCCGATTAAAGACCCAGTACTTC.